The 16 T cell receptor beta chains below were found in one sample sequenced in a study of cytomegalovirus exposure and HLA in healthy donors. 13 Jbeta primers and 60 Vbeta primers were used for the PCR. The assay was immunoSEQ multiplex PCR, and TCRdb's table has in-frame clones only and misses some. Of about 78,000 clones listed, about 88% are singletons. Sequencing was done on a sample of PBMCs. The receptors stem from a woman in her forties or fifties in good health and CMV-seronegative.

The chain uses TRBV4-1 and TRBJ2-7, with TRBD1 identical over 11 bases. With 0 bases clipped from V and 1 base from J, the junction kept 8 bases outside the gene matches. The CDR3 extends over 18 amino acids. In germline, CDR1 is MGHRA, CDR2 YSYEKL. The CDR3 protein is CASSQELTGTGGSYEQYF. CDR3 in DNA: TGCGCCAGCAGCCAAGAACTTACCGGGACAGGGGGTTCCTACGAGCAGTACTTC.

The rearrangement links TRBV27 to TRBJ2-7; weak D call: TRBD1 (6 bases). V lost 6 bases and J 3 bases, leaving 12 bases between the germline ends. Per germline, CDR1 MNHEY and CDR2 SMNVEV (reference sequence). The CDR3 covers 13 residues. Here the CDR3 DNA reads TGTGCCAGCAGCCGGGGACAAAACTACGAGCAGTACTTC. It translates to CASSRGQNYEQYF.

The chain carries TRBV5-1 and TRBJ1-1, with TRBD1 identical over 7 bases. Germline trimming cut 3 bases from V and 7 bases from J; bases unmatched to any gene: 9. This CDR3 spans 14 amino acids. Germline loops: CDR1 SGHRS, CDR2 YFSETQ. The CDR3 coding sequence is TGCGCCAGCAGCTCCAACCCTGGGGACAGTGAAGCTTTCTTT. This encodes CASSSNPGDSEAFF.

The DNA for the CDR3 is TGTGCCAGCAGCTCCCTGGGACTAGCGGGAGGGTACACCGGGGAGCTGTTTTTT. Residues: CASSSLGLAGGYTGELFF. The genes are TRBV7-6 and TRBJ2-2; TRBD2 aligns across 16 bases. V was clipped by 4 bases and J by 3 bases; unmatched bases: 5. CDR1 SGHVS and CDR2 FNYEAQ come from the germline V gene. This CDR3 has 18 amino acids.

This clone was observed a few times. This sequence joins TRBV6-6 and TRBJ1-1, with no clear D. The CDR3 covers 12 residues. Germline loops: CDR1 MNHNY, CDR2 SVGAGI (reference sequence). The V end was cut by 4 bases, the J end by 5 bases, with 8 bases between. The CDR3: CASSFPGTEAFF. The CDR3 bases are TGTGCCAGCAGTTTCCCAGGTACTGAAGCTTTCTTT.

The genes are TRBV2 and TRBJ2-1; 10 bases match TRBD2. This CDR3 region has 16 residues. The germline V gene encodes CDR1 SNHLY and CDR2 FYNNEI. Trimming at V came to 2 bases and at J to 4 bases, leaving 5 bases not matched to a gene. The CDR3 DNA sequence: TGTGCCAGCAGTGAATCCCTAGCGGGAGAATACAATGAGCAGTTCTTC. Protein product: CASSESLAGEYNEQFF.

The V call is TRBV2, the J call TRBJ1-5, with D tentatively TRBD1 (6 bases). The CDR3 runs 15 residues. V was clipped by 1 base and J by 2 bases, with 9 bases between them. Germline V gene lookup returns CDR1 SNHLY and CDR2 FYNNEI. CDR3 loop: CASSEGGQGNQPQHF. CDR3 sequence (DNA): TGTGCCAGCAGTGAAGGGGGGCAGGGCAATCAGCCCCAGCATTTT.

The V gene is TRBV11-2, the J gene TRBJ2-1; 10 positions agree with TRBD2. CDR3 length: 15 residues. Germline values: CDR1 SGHAT, CDR2 FQNNGV. V shed 2 bases, J shed 8 bases, and the junction held 6 bases outside the gene matches. The CDR3 spells CASSLIPSGSDEQFF. The CDR3 DNA is TGTGCCAGCAGCTTAATCCCTAGCGGGAGCGATGAGCAGTTCTTC. The variable domain in full, with the rest retrieved from reference TRBV11-2 and TRBJ2-1, is EAGVAQSPRYKIIEKRQSVAFWCNPISGHATLYWYQQILGQGPKLLIQFQNNGVVDDSQLPKDRFSAERLKGVDSTLKIQPAKLEDSAVYLCASSLIPSGSDEQFFGPGTRLTVL.

This chain uses TRBV28 with TRBJ1-5; TRBD1 matches at 8 bases. The CDR3 spans 15 residues. CDR1 and CDR2 (germline): MDHEN, SYDVKM. Trimming at V came to 6 bases and at J to 5 bases, leaving 9 bases not matched to a gene. CDR3 sequence: CASRGQTGGYQPQHF. CDR3 bases: TGTGCCAGCAGGGGCCAAACAGGGGGTTATCAGCCCCAGCATTTT.

The genes are TRBV14 and TRBJ2-7; TRBD1 is a possible D gene (5 bases). CDR3 length: 17 residues. CDR1 and CDR2 from the germline V gene are SGHDN and FVKESK. V was cut by 4 bases and J by 4 bases, with 23 bases left in between. The CDR3 DNA is TGTGCCAGCAGCCCAGGGCACTTAACAGCATATAAGTACGAGCAGTACTTC. Its translation is CASSPGHLTAYKYEQYF.

The rearrangement uses TRBV5-1 and TRBJ1-2; TRBD1 matches 7 bases. The CDR3 consists of 15 residues. The trim removed 1 base at V and 6 bases at J, leaving 9 bases unmatched. Germline values: CDR1 SGHRS, CDR2 YFSETQ. CDR3 region: CASSLSTGTADGYTF. CDR3 in DNA: TGCGCCAGCAGCTTGTCGACAGGGACTGCGGATGGCTACACCTTC.

Only one count was recorded for this clone. The chain links TRBV5-4 to TRBJ1-5; D uncertain. Germline CDR1 and CDR2: SGHNT and YYREEE (reference sequence). The CDR3 sequence is 13 residues long. V was clipped by 0 bases and J by 5 bases, with 6 bases between them. For the CDR3, the DNA is TGTGCCAGCAGCTTGGATCTTTATCAGCCCCAGCATTTT. It encodes CASSLDLYQPQHF.

DNA for the CDR3: TGTGCCAGCAGCTCATCGGACAGGGGATTCGGAGCTTTCTTT. Amino acids: CASSSSDRGFGAFF. The V call is TRBV7-9, the J call TRBJ1-1, with 9 bases lining up with TRBD1. The CDR3 has 14 residues. Germline CDR1 reads SEHNR; CDR2 reads FQNEAQ (reference sequence). V trimming: 4 bases; J trimming: 10 bases; junction bases outside the gene matches: 10.

The chain couples TRBV27 to TRBJ1-4; 11 bases agree with TRBD1. This CDR3 has 15 amino acids. Germline lookup yields CDR1 MNHEY and CDR2 SMNVEV (reference sequence). V lost 6 bases and J lost 8; bases outside the gene matches: 8. The CDR3 nucleotides are TGTGCCAGCAGGCCCGGACAGGGGGCGGGGGAAAAACTGTTTTTT. Translation gives CASRPGQGAGEKLFF. Based on the CDR3 plus reference TRBV27 and TRBJ1-4, the full variable domain is EAQVTQNPRYLITVTGKKLTVTCSQNMNHEYMSWYRQDPGLGLRQIYYSMNVEVTDKGDVPEGYKVSRKEKRNFPLILESPSPNQTSLYFCASRPGQGAGEKLFFGSGTQLSVL.

This chain links TRBV7-6 with TRBJ2-5; 8 positions agree with TRBD1. V shed 5 bases and J 1 base; nucleotides not matched to a gene: 3. The CDR3 is 14 amino acids. Looked up from germline, CDR1 is SGHVS and CDR2 is FNYEAQ. The CDR3 nucleotides read TGTGCCAGCAGCCTTACAGGGGGCCAAGAGACCCAGTACTTC. This encodes CASSLTGGQETQYF.

V and J are TRBV18 and TRBJ1-1, with 11 bases matching TRBD1. CDR1 and CDR2 (germline): KGHSH, LQKENI. V lost 4 bases, J lost 4 bases, and 2 bases stayed unmatched. This CDR3 is built from 14 residues. The CDR3 loop reads CASSRDRGSTEAFF. The CDR3 DNA reads as TGTGCCAGCTCACGGGACAGGGGGTCCACTGAAGCTTTCTTT.